Each of the 9 T cell receptor beta chains below was sequenced from the same sample in a study of cytomegalovirus exposure and HLA in healthy donors. Some clones are missing from TCRdb's copy, which holds only in-frame ones; the method was immunoSEQ multiplex PCR. This sample carries about 130,000 clones, about 91% of them seen once, and the ten largest clones take 0.95% to 1.3%. The sample was PBMCs. The source of these receptors is a woman aged 18-29 years in good health and CMV-seronegative.

This rearrangement joins TRBV5-4 to TRBJ2-3; 7 bases agree with TRBD1. Per germline, CDR1 SGHNT and CDR2 YYREEE (reference sequence). The CDR3 sequence is 15 residues long. The ends lost 5 bases at V and 0 bases at J; junction bases unmatched: 6. CDR3 nucleotides: TGTGCCAGCAGTACACAGGGGTCTAGCACAGATACGCAGTATTTT. Translated, it gives CASSTQGSSTDTQYF.

The CDR3 spells CASSQGTVKDSPLHF. The CDR3 DNA reads TGTGCCAGCAGCCAAGGGACAGTGAAGGATTCACCCCTCCACTTT. The chain uses TRBV7-9 and TRBJ1-6, with 7 bases matching TRBD1. This CDR3 has 15 amino acids. V gave up 5 bases and J gave up 8 bases; unmatched junction bases: 9. Germline V CDR1 and CDR2: SEHNR, FQNEAQ (reference sequence). Full variable domain (remainder filled in from reference TRBV7-9 and TRBJ1-6): DTGVSQNPRHKITKRGQNVTFRCDPISEHNRLYWYRQTLGQGPEFLTYFQNEAQLEKSRLLSDRFSAERPKGSFSTLEIQRTEQGDSAMYLCASSQGTVKDSPLHFGNGTRLTVT.

The rearrangement uses TRBV9 and TRBJ2-3; TRBD2 matches 8 bases. CDR1 is SGDLS, CDR2 YYNGEE, per germline. V lost 3 bases and J lost 8; bases outside the gene matches: 11. The CDR3 has 15 amino acids. The CDR3: CASSAGGLDSGTQYF. CDR3 nucleotides: TGTGCCAGCAGCGCCGGGGGACTAGACTCGGGTACGCAGTATTTT.

This clone was observed a handful of times. The chain recombines TRBV18 with TRBJ2-2; maybe TRBD1 (5 bases). The CDR3 has 15 residues. The germline CDR1 and CDR2 sequences are KGHSH and LQKENI. The V and J ends lost 3 bases and 2 bases respectively, with 10 bases between them. The CDR3: CASSPSTGNTGELFF. DNA for the CDR3: TGTGCCAGCTCACCGTCCACAGGAAACACCGGGGAGCTGTTTTTT.

The CDR3 is CASSLELRPYEQYF. CDR3 in DNA: TGTGCCAGCAGCTTGGAGCTCCGTCCCTACGAGCAGTACTTC. The rearrangement uses TRBV5-6 and TRBJ2-7; no clear D. The germline gives CDR1 SGHDT, CDR2 YYEEEE. The CDR3 totals 14 residues. Trimming stripped 0 bases from V and 2 bases from J, with 9 bases between.

This sequence joins TRBV30 and TRBJ1-2; 8 bases match TRBD1. V was clipped by 5 bases and J by 6 bases; unmatched bases: 5. The CDR3 contains 12 residues. Germline V lookup: CDR1 GTSNPN, CDR2 SVGIG (reference sequence). The CDR3 reads CAWADRGNGYTF. DNA for the CDR3: TGTGCCTGGGCCGACAGGGGAAATGGCTACACCTTC.

The chain is built from TRBV7-6 and TRBJ2-3; 10 bases are shared with TRBD2. The ends lost 5 bases at V and 5 bases at J; junction bases unmatched: 10. Germline V CDR1 and CDR2: SGHVS, FNYEAQ. This CDR3 is built from 16 residues. The CDR3 DNA reads TGTGCCAGCAGCGACGGGCTAGCGGGAGCGGTAGATACGCAGTATTTT. The encoded protein is CASSDGLAGAVDTQYF. Full variable domain (remainder filled in from reference TRBV7-6 and TRBJ2-3): GAGVSQSPRYKVTKRGQDVALRCDPISGHVSLYWYRQALGQGPEFLTYFNYEAQQDKSGLPNDRFSAERPEGSISTLTIQRTEQRDSAMYRCASSDGLAGAVDTQYFGPGTRLTVL.

The V and J genes are TRBV28 and TRBJ1-3, with 9 bases fitting TRBD1. The J segment lost 4 bases and the V segment lost 1 base, leaving 5 bases of the junction unmatched. This CDR3 is 16 amino acids long. Germline V gene sequence: CDR1 MDHEN, CDR2 SYDVKM. In DNA, the CDR3 is TGTGCCAGCAGTTTATTGGGACAGGGAAGCGGAAACACCATATATTTT. Translating it yields CASSLLGQGSGNTIYF.

The rearrangement links TRBV4-3 to TRBJ1-4, with 9 bases lining up with TRBD1. V gave up 4 bases and J gave up 6 bases; unmatched junction bases: 6. Germline CDR1 is LGHNA and CDR2 is YSLEER. This CDR3 spans 15 amino acids. The CDR3 region is CASSLWDRVDEKLFF. The CDR3 DNA follows: TGCGCCAGCAGCCTATGGGACAGGGTAGATGAAAAACTGTTTTTT.